The present T cell receptor beta chain was sequenced within a study of T cell responses to AZD1222 COVID-19 vaccine. This CDR3 region has 16 residues. J gave up 3 bases and V 4 bases, and 6 bases lay outside the gene matches. Per the germline V gene, CDR1 is SNHLY and CDR2 is FYNNEI. TCRdb keeps only in-frame clones here, not all; method: immunoSEQ multiplex PCR. The table shows 90,000 to 130,000 clones, with approximately 89% occurring only once. This specimen was peripheral blood, taken on day 0 of MenACWY control vaccination. This receptor was obtained from an adult in good health. The chain is built from TRBV2 and TRBJ2-1; TRBD2 aligns across 10 bases. The CDR3 sequence is CASSASSGGFYNEQFF. The CDR3 DNA follows: TGTGCCAGCAGTGCGAGTAGCGGGGGGTTCTACAATGAGCAGTTCTTC.